The 26 T cell receptor beta chains below were found in one sample sequenced in a study of blood T cell repertoires in COVID-19. Sequencing used immunoSEQ multiplex PCR; TCRdb keeps in-frame clones, though not all of them. The repertoire holds 220,000 or so clones, roughly 90% seen once, with 0.82% in the top ten. What was sequenced was peripheral blood. These receptors originate from a man aged 60-69 years with COVID-19, enrolled during active disease.

This chain links TRBV12-1 with TRBJ2-7; the listed D gene, TRBD2, was not tested against the DNA. TRBV12-1 is labeled a pseudogene. CDR3 length: 15 residues. This CDR3 is CASSSKLAGAYEQYF. CDR3 in DNA: TGTGCCAGCAGCTCTAAACTAGCGGGAGCCTACGAGCAGTACTTC.

The chain couples TRBV14 to TRBJ1-6; TRBD1 matches at 7 bases. V lost 4 bases to trimming and J lost 6 bases; unmatched junction nucleotides: 9. Looked up from germline, CDR1 is SGHDN and CDR2 is FVKESK. The CDR3 is 16 amino acids. CDR3 region: CASSRQGLRGNSPLHF. The CDR3 DNA follows: TGTGCCAGCAGCCGACAGGGCCTTAGGGGTAATTCACCCCTCCACTTT.

This chain links TRBV11-2 with TRBJ1-2; D may be TRBD1 (5 bases). Germline assignment: CDR1 SGHAT and CDR2 FQNNGV. The V end lost 2 bases, the J end lost 1 base, and 11 bases lay between the germline ends. This CDR3 comprises 15 residues. The CDR3 protein is CASSLLTGSNYGYTF. CDR3 sequence (DNA): TGTGCCAGCAGCTTACTAACAGGAAGTAACTATGGCTACACCTTC.

V gene TRBV5-4 combines with J gene TRBJ2-7, with D possibly TRBD1 on 5 matching bases. Trimming cost V 4 bases and J 3 bases, with 11 bases left between them. The length of the CDR3 is 13 residues. Germline V gene sequence: CDR1 SGHNT, CDR2 YYREEE (reference sequence). The CDR3 nucleotides are TGTGCCAGCAGCCAGGACAACATCTACGAGCAGTACTTC. Amino acid sequence: CASSQDNIYEQYF. Supplemented by reference TRBV5-4 and TRBJ2-7, the full variable domain reads ETGVTQSPTHLIKTRGQQVTLRCSSQSGHNTVSWYQQALGQGPQFIFQYYREEENGRGNFPPRFSGLQFPNYSSELNVNALELDDSALYLCASSQDNIYEQYFGPGTRLTVT.

The J gene is TRBJ2-2, the V gene TRBV10-3; possibly TRBD2 for D (5 bases). Trimming took 6 bases from V and 7 from J, leaving 15 bases between them. The CDR3 loop spans 14 amino acids. Per the germline V gene, CDR1 is ENHRY and CDR2 is SYGVKD. In DNA form, the CDR3 reads TGTGCCATCAGGCCGACGGGGAGTGACGGGGAGCTGTTTTTT. Translating gives CAIRPTGSDGELFF.

This clone has only one observation. This rearrangement joins TRBV18 to TRBJ2-2; 9 bases line up with TRBD2. Germline V gene lookup returns CDR1 KGHSH and CDR2 LQKENI. The CDR3 covers 17 residues. The ends lost 2 bases at V and 8 bases at J; junction bases unmatched: 12. CDR3 region: CASSPAGRAGGSGELFF. The CDR3 coding sequence is TGTGCCAGCTCACCAGCTGGTCGAGCGGGAGGCTCTGGGGAGCTGTTTTTT.

The chain employs TRBV4-1 and TRBJ2-2, with D tentatively TRBD2 (6 bases). The V end lost 3 bases, the J end lost 3 bases, and 17 bases lay between the germline ends. There are 17 residues in the CDR3. Germline V gene lookup returns CDR1 MGHRA and CDR2 YSYEKL. The chain's CDR3 is CASSHDVVWEDTGELFF. CDR3 coding DNA: TGCGCCAGCAGCCATGACGTAGTGTGGGAGGACACCGGGGAGCTGTTTTTT.

Only a few counts were recorded for this clone. V gene TRBV11-2 combines with J gene TRBJ2-5; TRBD2 aligns across 10 bases. The trim removed 1 base at V and 2 bases at J, leaving 4 bases unmatched. CDR1 and CDR2 from the germline V gene are SGHAT and FQNNGV. This CDR3 comprises 16 residues. The CDR3 loop reads CASSLGTSGSQETQYF. The CDR3 DNA sequence: TGTGCCAGCAGCTTAGGGACTAGCGGTTCACAAGAGACCCAGTACTTC.

The chain has TRBV29-1 and TRBJ2-7; 8 bases map to TRBD2. V lost 6 bases and J lost 2; bases outside the gene matches: 6. The CDR3 runs 13 residues. Germline-derived CDR1 and CDR2 are SQVTM and ANQGSEA. The CDR3 DNA sequence: TGCAGCGTCAGCGGGAGTCGTCCCTACGAGCAGTACTTC. It is translated as CSVSGSRPYEQYF.

The V and J genes are TRBV30 and TRBJ2-3; 8 bases are a match to TRBD2. The CDR3 length is 18 residues. Germline CDR1 is GTSNPN and CDR2 is SVGIG (reference sequence). Unmatched junction bases numbered 17, after V lost 3 bases and J lost 3 bases. CDR3 amino acids: CAWREPPTGGPKTDTQYF. The CDR3, as DNA: TGTGCCTGGAGAGAACCCCCGACGGGAGGGCCGAAGACAGATACGCAGTATTTT.

The chain carries TRBV6-6 and TRBJ2-1; the match to TRBD2 covers 7 bases. V shed 5 bases, J shed 5 bases, and the junction held 6 bases outside the gene matches. CDR3 length: 14 residues. From germline, CDR1 is MNHNY and CDR2 SVGAGI (reference sequence). The CDR3 DNA is TGTGCCAGCAGTATCGACCTAGCGGACAATGAGCAGTTCTTC. Amino acids: CASSIDLADNEQFF.

The chain couples TRBV24-1 to TRBJ2-7; D possibly corresponds to TRBD2 (7 bases). CDR1 is KGHDR, CDR2 SFDVKD, per germline. Trimming cost V 5 bases and J 2 bases, with 15 bases left between them. There are 15 residues in the CDR3. The CDR3: CATSGGGGRAYEQYF. The CDR3 DNA reads TGTGCCACCAGTGGAGGGGGGGGCCGGGCCTACGAGCAGTACTTC.

The V and J genes are TRBV7-8 and TRBJ1-3; D unresolved. V shed 4 bases and J shed 0 bases, with 10 bases lying between them. The CDR3 has 15 residues. Germline CDR1 SGHVS, CDR2 FQNEAQ. CDR3 nucleotides: TGTGCCAGCAGCTCCCGTATCCCCTCTGGAAACACCATATATTTT. Translated: CASSSRIPSGNTIYF.

The V call is TRBV27, the J call TRBJ2-7, with 10 bases fitting TRBD1. V lost 1 base, J lost 7 bases, and 16 bases stayed unmatched. Germline V gene lookup returns CDR1 MNHEY and CDR2 SMNVEV (reference sequence). This CDR3 is built from 18 residues. This CDR3 is CASSLWQRDGDRGREQYF. The DNA for the CDR3 is TGTGCCAGCAGTTTATGGCAGAGAGACGGGGACAGGGGTAGGGAGCAGTACTTC.

This clone occurred a few times. The chain is built from TRBV10-1 and TRBJ2-6; D ambiguous. Trimming cost V 0 bases and J 0 bases, with 9 bases left between them. The CDR3 runs 17 residues. CDR1 and CDR2 from the germline V gene are WNHNN and SYGVQD (reference sequence). CDR3 nucleotide sequence: TGCGCCAGCAGTGAGTCGAGTCCATACTCTGGGGCCAACGTCCTGACTTTC. Protein product: CASSESSPYSGANVLTF.

The chain has TRBV7-2 and TRBJ1-6; no clear D gene. The ends were cut back, 5 bases at V and 6 bases at J, with 11 bases in the middle. This CDR3 comprises 14 residues. In germline, CDR1 is SGHTA, CDR2 FQGNSA. The CDR3 nucleotides read TGTGCCAGCAGCGTCAGTCCCGCTAATTCACCCCTCCACTTT. Amino acids: CASSVSPANSPLHF.

The chain combines TRBV29-1 with TRBJ2-5; TRBD2 aligns across 7 bases. The V segment lost 7 bases and the J segment 1 base; nucleotides outside the gene matches: 6. Per the germline V gene, CDR1 is SQVTM and CDR2 is ANQGSEA. This CDR3 contains 13 residues. CDR3 in amino acids: CSGGSYSQETQYF. CDR3 nucleotides: TGCAGCGGCGGGAGTTATAGCCAAGAGACCCAGTACTTC.

The chain carries TRBV28 and TRBJ1-2; maybe TRBD1 (6 bases). CDR3 length: 13 amino acids. Per the germline V gene, CDR1 is MDHEN and CDR2 is SYDVKM. The V end lost 7 bases, the J end lost 8 bases, and 17 bases lay between the germline ends. CDR3 nucleotides: TGTGCCAGCACCTGGGGGGGGGCGAACGGCTACACCTTC. As protein: CASTWGGANGYTF.

The chain couples TRBV27 to TRBJ2-3, with 8 positions matching TRBD1. The CDR3 is made up of 17 amino acids. Germline CDR1 is MNHEY and CDR2 is SMNVEV (reference sequence). With V trimmed by 4 bases and J by 4 bases, 13 bases remained unmatched. The CDR3 bases are TGTGCCAGCAGTTCATATTGGACCAGGGGGCGTTCAGATACGCAGTATTTT. Translated, it gives CASSSYWTRGRSDTQYF.

The rearrangement joins TRBV6-6 to TRBJ2-1; 10 nucleotides agree with TRBD2. Germline V gene data show CDR1 as MNHNY and CDR2 as SVGAGI (reference sequence). V trimming: 5 bases; J trimming: 7 bases; junction bases outside the gene matches: 14. The CDR3 spans 17 residues. The DNA of the CDR3 is TGTGCCAGCAGTCGCGCGGAAGCCCGGACTAGCGGAAATGAGCAGTTCTTC. Protein product: CASSRAEARTSGNEQFF.

This chain joins TRBV11-2 and TRBJ2-7, with D possibly being TRBD1 (6 bases). CDR1 and CDR2 from the germline V gene are SGHAT and FQNNGV. CDR3 length equals 14 residues. The V and J ends lost 6 bases and 9 bases respectively, with 21 bases between them. CDR3 loop: CASSPDGTRAMQYF. CDR3 nucleotides: TGTGCCAGCAGTCCCGACGGGACACGGGCGATGCAGTACTTC. The complete variable domain, with remaining parts taken from reference TRBV11-2 and TRBJ2-7, reads EAGVAQSPRYKIIEKRQSVAFWCNPISGHATLYWYQQILGQGPKLLIQFQNNGVVDDSQLPKDRFSAERLKGVDSTLKIQPAKLEDSAVYLCASSPDGTRAMQYFGPGTRLTVT.

The chain links TRBV12-5 to TRBJ1-2; D gene unclear. Trimming stripped 5 bases from V and 5 bases from J, with 9 bases between. CDR3 length equals 12 residues. The germline V gene has CDR1 LGHNT and CDR2 FRNRAP. Here the CDR3 reads CASGLLLYGYTF. Here the CDR3 DNA reads TGTGCTAGTGGTCTTCTATTGTATGGCTACACCTTC.

The chain carries TRBV27 and TRBJ2-1, with TRBD2 matching over 12 bases. The ends lost 7 bases at V and 4 bases at J; junction bases unmatched: 8. CDR3 length: 16 amino acids. CDR1 is MNHEY and CDR2 is SMNVEV in the germline V gene (reference sequence). The CDR3 coding sequence is TGTGCCAGCACCAGATCACTAGCGGGAGGATACAATGAGCAGTTCTTC. Translating gives CASTRSLAGGYNEQFF.

The table lists this clone with a few counts. The chain carries TRBV4-2 and TRBJ1-1; D might be TRBD1 (5 bases). V lost 1 base to trimming and J lost 1 base, with 10 bases between them. Germline CDR1 LGHNA, CDR2 YNFKEQ. There are 15 residues in the CDR3. The CDR3 nucleotides are TGTGCCAGCAGCCAAGGGTTTCAGGGGAACACTGAAGCTTTCTTT. Translation: CASSQGFQGNTEAFF.

The V call is TRBV19, the J call TRBJ1-2; 7 bases align to TRBD1. CDR3 length: 15 amino acids. CDR1 and CDR2 (germline): LNHDA, SQIVND (reference sequence). V lost 4 bases to trimming and J lost 1 base; unmatched junction nucleotides: 6. CDR3 coding DNA: TGTGCCAGTAGTAAGGCAGGGGGAGGTAACTATGGCTACACCTTC. Its translation is CASSKAGGGNYGYTF.

This chain links TRBV7-3 with TRBJ2-1, with TRBD1 matching over 8 bases. The V and J ends lost 2 bases and 8 bases, in that order; junction bases with no gene match: 11. In germline, CDR1 is SGHTA, CDR2 FQGTGA. This CDR3 has 16 residues. In nucleotides, the CDR3 is TGTGCCAGCAGCTTAGAAGCGGCAGGGGGCAGGGATGAGCAGTTCTTC. Translation gives CASSLEAAGGRDEQFF.